The next 26 T cell receptor beta chains were all read from a single sample in a study of T-cell memory formation after mild COVID-19 (dated by TCRdb to about 2021). The library was obtained by 5' RACE. For sequencing, an Illumina NovaSeq 6000 was employed. TCRdb ran its own pipeline on the public reads, namely fastp trimming at Q25 and MiXCR clone calling, and kept in-frame beta chains. One record per CDR3 amino acid sequence lists the most common genes and DNA. The sample includes fewer than 350,000 distinct CDR3 sequences, with around 8% observed a single time. 22% of the sample is held by the ten biggest clonotypes. Sequenced material: PBMCs or a T cell subset sorted from them (not recorded which). The receptors originated from a young man who had mild COVID-19 (a few samples of this study predate the infection). The sample titles of this study are shuffled in the database, so cell type and time point are left out; the donor was told from shared clones.

V usage is TRBV29-1 and J usage is TRBJ1-2; TRBD1 agrees at 9 bases. V shed 5 bases, J shed 13 bases, and the junction held 11 bases outside the gene matches. The length of the CDR3 is 12 residues. Per germline, CDR1 SQVTM and CDR2 ANQGSEA. CDR3 residues: CSVNPGQGLVTF. CDR3 nucleotides: TGCAGCGTTAATCCGGGACAGGGATTGGTCACCTTC.

The chain recombines TRBV12-3 or TRBV12-4 with TRBJ1-3; no reliable D call. The ends were cut back, 6 bases at V and 2 bases at J, with 14 bases in the middle. The length of the CDR3 is 15 residues. CDR3 protein: CASRSNIAAGNTIYF. For the CDR3, the DNA is TGTGCCAGCAGGTCCAACATCGCCGCTGGAAACACCATATATTTT.

This clonotype appeared a few times. V gene TRBV5-1 combines with J gene TRBJ2-1, with no clear D. There are 12 residues in the CDR3. From germline, CDR1 is SGHRS and CDR2 YFSETQ. The V end lost 2 bases, the J end lost 7 bases, and 7 bases lay between the germline ends. For the CDR3, the DNA is TGCGCCAGCAGCTTTTACGGGAATGAGCAGTTCTTC. Translation gives CASSFYGNEQFF.

The chain recombines TRBV5-1 with TRBJ1-2; 8 bases match TRBD1. J lost 4 bases, V lost 0 bases, and 5 bases had no gene match. Germline-derived CDR1 and CDR2 are SGHRS and YFSETQ. The CDR3 length is 15 residues. The CDR3 sequence: CASSLEGTGPYGYTF. The CDR3 bases are TGCGCCAGCAGCTTGGAGGGGACAGGACCCTATGGCTACACCTTC.

The chain combines TRBV10-1 with TRBJ2-7, with unresolved D. CDR3 size: 14 residues. V was clipped by 0 bases and J by 4 bases, with 10 bases between them. Germline CDR1 is WNHNN and CDR2 is SYGVQD (reference sequence). The CDR3 region is CASSESGQIYEQYF. As DNA, the CDR3 is TGCGCCAGCAGTGAGTCGGGTCAGATATACGAGCAGTACTTC.

This clonotype was seen at least ten times. The CDR3 nucleotides are TGTGCCAGCAGTTTAGGGACAGGGAAGACCCAGTACTTC. Translated: CASSLGTGKTQYF. The rearrangement links TRBV27 to TRBJ2-5, with 9 positions matching TRBD1. The ends lost 2 bases at V and 6 bases at J; junction bases unmatched: 1. Per the germline V gene, CDR1 is MNHEY and CDR2 is SMNVEV (reference sequence). CDR3 length: 13 residues.

This clonotype was seen a few times. The chain carries TRBV25-1 and TRBJ1-4; maybe TRBD1 (5 bases). This CDR3 is built from 12 residues. V lost 6 bases and J 8 bases, leaving 10 bases between the germline ends. The germline CDR1 and CDR2 sequences are MGHDK and SYGVNS. This CDR3 is CASSRVGEKLFF. For the CDR3, the DNA is TGTGCCAGCAGCAGGGTTGGAGAAAAACTGTTTTTT.

There are a few counts of this clonotype. The chain is built from TRBV7-2 and TRBJ2-7, with D unclear. This CDR3 is built from 15 residues. V lost 3 bases and J lost 0, with 12 bases in between. Germline V gives CDR1 SGHTA, CDR2 FQGNSA. The CDR3: CASSFISLASYEQYF. Here the CDR3 DNA reads TGTGCCAGCAGCTTTATTTCTTTGGCCTCCTACGAGCAGTACTTC.

The chain is built from TRBV7-9 and TRBJ1-5, with D possibly being TRBD1 (6 bases). This CDR3 is built from 17 residues. Germline V CDR1 and CDR2: SEHNR, FQNEAQ (reference sequence). V lost 6 bases and J lost 1, with 19 bases in between. The CDR3 region has the DNA TGTGCCAGCAGTCATATTGGACAGAGAAGAAGCAATCAGCCCCAGCATTTT. Translated: CASSHIGQRRSNQPQHF. Supplemented by reference TRBV7-9 and TRBJ1-5, the full variable domain reads DTGVSQNPRHKITKRGQNVTFRCDPISEHNRLYWYRQTLGQGPEFLTYFQNEAQLEKSRLLSDRFSAERPKGSFSTLEIQRTEQGDSAMYLCASSHIGQRRSNQPQHFGDGTRLSIL.

The rearrangement links TRBV4-3 to TRBJ1-1, with 7 nucleotides matching TRBD1. Losses at the gene ends were 0 bases for V and 1 base for J; bases not matched to a gene: 8. CDR3 size: 17 residues. CDR1 and CDR2 (germline): LGHNA, YSLEER. CDR3 nucleotides: TGCGCCAGCAGCCAAGATCGGCACAGGGGTTGGAACACTGAAGCTTTCTTT. Its protein is CASSQDRHRGWNTEAFF.

The table lists this clonotype with a few counts. The J gene is TRBJ2-1, the V gene TRBV7-9; 10 bases are shared with TRBD1. V dropped 3 bases and J dropped 8; count of bases not matched to a gene: 13. Per germline, CDR1 SEHNR and CDR2 FQNEAQ (reference sequence). This CDR3 has 17 amino acids. In nucleotides, the CDR3 is TGTGCCAGCAGCTTTCAACCGGGACAGGGGTTAGGCGATGAGCAGTTCTTC. This sequence encodes CASSFQPGQGLGDEQFF. Full variable domain (outside the CDR3, taken from reference TRBV7-9 and TRBJ2-1): DTGVSQNPRHKITKRGQNVTFRCDPISEHNRLYWYRQTLGQGPEFLTYFQNEAQLEKSRLLSDRFSAERPKGSFSTLEIQRTEQGDSAMYLCASSFQPGQGLGDEQFFGPGTRLTVL.

In its sample, this clonotype was seen many times. This chain links TRBV18 with TRBJ1-2, with TRBD1 identical over 7 bases. V was clipped by 6 bases and J by 12 bases; unmatched bases: 10. CDR1 and CDR2 from the germline V gene are KGHSH and LQKENI. The length of the CDR3 is 12 residues. The CDR3 DNA reads as TGTGCCAGCTCCCCAGGCGACAGGGACAACACCTTC. Residues: CASSPGDRDNTF.

V and J are TRBV7-2 and TRBJ1-6; 7 bases agree with TRBD1. Germline loops: CDR1 SGHTA, CDR2 FQGNSA. The CDR3 has 16 residues. V shed 5 bases, J shed 13 bases, and the junction held 17 bases outside the gene matches. The CDR3 sequence is CASSPRQGLGVSPLHF. CDR3 nucleotide sequence: TGTGCCAGCAGCCCAAGACAGGGCCTTGGGGTATCGCCCCTCCACTTT.

This clonotype was seen more than once but under ten times. This sequence joins TRBV6-5 and TRBJ2-1; D unresolved. The V gene lost 0 bases and the J gene lost 8 bases, with 11 bases spanning the gap. Germline V CDR1 and CDR2: MNHEY, SVGAGI. The CDR3 spans 14 residues. The CDR3: CASSYSRVSDEQFF. Here the CDR3 DNA reads TGTGCCAGCAGTTACTCAAGGGTGTCGGATGAGCAGTTCTTC.

In its sample, this clonotype was seen many times. J is TRBJ2-7 and V is TRBV7-2, with TRBD2 matching 14 bases. The V segment lost 1 base and the J segment 5 bases; nucleotides outside the gene matches: 13. The CDR3 runs 19 residues. Germline V gene data show CDR1 as SGHTA and CDR2 as FQGNSA. The CDR3 sequence is CASSLVGRGLAGGSHEQYF. DNA for the CDR3: TGTGCCAGCAGCTTAGTTGGGCGTGGACTAGCGGGGGGTTCCCACGAGCAGTACTTC.

Ten or more counts support this clonotype. The chain recombines TRBV3-1 with TRBJ2-5; possibly TRBD1 for D (5 bases). The CDR3 loop spans 14 amino acids. The ends were cut back, 0 bases at V and 3 bases at J, with 8 bases in the middle. Per germline, CDR1 LGHDT and CDR2 YNNKEL (reference sequence). The CDR3 DNA reads TGTGCCAGCAGCCAAGATGCAGGGAAAGAGACCCAGTACTTC. The encoded protein is CASSQDAGKETQYF.

The chain couples TRBV27 to TRBJ2-1; tentative D call: TRBD1 (6 bases). Germline CDR1 is MNHEY and CDR2 is SMNVEV (reference sequence). The CDR3 consists of 12 residues. V was trimmed by 6 bases and J by 6 bases, leaving 9 bases between them. CDR3 nucleotide sequence: TGTGCCAGCAGATCAGGGGCCAATGAGCAGTTCTTC. Residues: CASRSGANEQFF.

The chain combines TRBV2 with TRBJ1-4; a weak D match, TRBD1 (6 bases). CDR3 size: 13 residues. V lost 11 bases and J 8 bases, leaving 18 bases between the germline ends. Germline lookup yields CDR1 SNHLY and CDR2 FYNNEI. The CDR3 coding sequence is TGTGCCGGCGGGGGGGCTGGAAACGAAAAACTGTTTTTT. Amino acids: CAGGGAGNEKLFF.

The CDR3 sequence is CASSSGQGDPEAFF. For the CDR3, the DNA is TGCGCCAGCAGCTCCGGACAGGGGGATCCTGAAGCTTTCTTT. The chain recombines TRBV5-1 with TRBJ1-1; 10 positions match TRBD1. Per germline, CDR1 SGHRS and CDR2 YFSETQ. Trimming at V came to 3 bases and at J to 6 bases, leaving 5 bases not matched to a gene. This CDR3 region has 14 residues.

The chain employs TRBV15 and TRBJ1-4, with unresolved D. V was clipped by 0 bases and J by 8 bases, with 4 bases between them. Germline assignment: CDR1 LNHNV and CDR2 YYDKDF (reference sequence). The CDR3 is made up of 12 amino acids. The CDR3 nucleotides are TGTGCCACCAGCAGAGAAGGAGAAAAACTGTTTTTT. Translating gives CATSREGEKLFF.

This clonotype was seen a handful of times. V is TRBV5-1 and J is TRBJ1-1; 10 bases match TRBD1. Germline lookup yields CDR1 SGHRS and CDR2 YFSETQ. The CDR3 covers 13 residues. Trimming cost V 2 bases and J 11 bases; bases outside gene matches: 6. CDR3 bases: TGCGCCAGCAGCTTCTATGGGACAGGGGCCGCTTTCTTT. This translates into CASSFYGTGAAFF.

J is TRBJ2-1 and V is TRBV7-2, with 7 positions matching TRBD2. This CDR3 contains 19 residues. Per germline, CDR1 SGHTA and CDR2 FQGNSA. Trimming took 3 bases from V and 2 from J; bases not matched to a gene: 16. As DNA, the CDR3 is TGTGCCAGCAGCTTCAAAAATAATCCCGCGGGGGTGGCCTACAATGAGCAGTTCTTC. It translates to CASSFKNNPAGVAYNEQFF.

The table lists this clonotype with many counts. CDR3 residues: CASSSLYNSPLHF. The CDR3 DNA follows: TGTGCCAGCAGCTCCCTGTATAATTCACCCCTCCACTTT. The chain recombines TRBV11-2 with TRBJ1-6; no reliable D call. The CDR3 contains 13 residues. Germline CDR1 is SGHAT and CDR2 is FQNNGV. V was trimmed by 4 bases and J by 4 bases, leaving 5 bases between them.

In this sample, this clonotype turned up many times. This rearrangement joins TRBV7-9 to TRBJ1-2; D gene uncertain. The CDR3 has 14 amino acids. V lost 5 bases and J 7 bases, leaving 17 bases between the germline ends. Germline loops: CDR1 SEHNR, CDR2 FQNEAQ (reference sequence). CDR3 nucleotides: TGTGCCAGCAGCCTTCCGAAGCCCGACGGTGGCTACACCTTC. As protein: CASSLPKPDGGYTF.

The chain combines TRBV20-1 with TRBJ1-4; the D gene is possibly TRBD1 (6 bases). Germline CDR1 reads DFQATT; CDR2 reads SNEGSKA (reference sequence). The germline V and J ends were trimmed by 3 bases and 6 bases, with 8 bases remaining between them. This CDR3 has 12 residues. The CDR3 spells CSARGADEKLFF. The CDR3 DNA follows: TGCAGTGCTAGGGGGGCGGATGAAAAACTGTTTTTT.

At least ten counts were recorded for this clonotype. The chain has TRBV12-3 or TRBV12-4 and TRBJ2-3; no firm D call. This CDR3 has 12 amino acids. The V end was cut by 3 bases, the J end by 6 bases, with 7 bases between. CDR3 in amino acids: CASSFFRDTQYF. CDR3 nucleotides: TGTGCCAGCAGTTTTTTTAGGGATACGCAGTATTTT.